The 14 T cell receptor beta chains in this list originate from one sample, sequenced in a study of early T cells in non-severe SARS-CoV-2 infection. MiXCR, applied by TCRdb to the 5' RACE reads, yields one record per CDR3 protein. Of 50,000 to 65,000 distinct CDR3 sequences in the sample, over 20% were seen once. The specimen was whole blood, collected at baseline. These receptors all stem from an adult who was a healthcare worker with PCR-confirmed SARS-CoV-2 infection or an uninfected control (not recorded which).

This rearrangement joins TRBV30 to TRBJ1-1, with D perhaps TRBD1 (6 bases). V lost 2 bases to trimming and J lost 0 bases, with 16 bases between them. The CDR3 extends over 16 amino acids. Germline CDR1 reads GTSNPN; CDR2 reads SVGIG (reference sequence). The CDR3 DNA reads as TGTGCCTGGAGTCTCCCCAGGACAGCGCTGAACACTGAAGCTTTCTTT. Its protein is CAWSLPRTALNTEAFF.

This clonotype showed up just once. The rearrangement links TRBV15 to TRBJ2-5, with a tentative D call TRBD2 (5 bases). The germline V and J ends were trimmed by 3 bases and 4 bases, with 9 bases remaining between them. The CDR3 has 13 amino acids. From germline, CDR1 is LNHNV and CDR2 YYDKDF (reference sequence). Written as DNA, the CDR3 is TGTGCCACCAGCAGTCTGAGCGGAGAGACCCAGTACTTC. Translating it yields CATSSLSGETQYF.

The rearrangement uses TRBV9 and TRBJ1-2; a weak D match, TRBD1 (6 bases). The V end lost 4 bases, the J end lost 4 bases, and 11 bases lay between the germline ends. The CDR3 covers 13 residues. Germline CDR1 is SGDLS and CDR2 is YYNGEE. The CDR3 region is CASSPDSLYGYTF. Here the CDR3 DNA reads TGTGCCAGCAGCCCGGACAGCCTCTATGGCTACACCTTC.

This clonotype has only one observation. This chain links TRBV6-6 with TRBJ2-3, with D unresolved. The CDR3 has 11 amino acids. V was cut by 6 bases and J by 7 bases, with 8 bases left in between. Germline V CDR1 and CDR2: MNHNY, SVGAGI (reference sequence). The DNA of the CDR3 is TGTGCCAGCAGCCCGAGAAATACGCAGTATTTT. Its protein product is CASSPRNTQYF.

This clonotype appeared a few times. The chain employs TRBV6-6 and TRBJ1-1, with TRBD1 matching 7 bases. The CDR3 contains 12 residues. J gave up 7 bases and V 6 bases, and 5 bases lay outside the gene matches. Looked up from germline, CDR1 is MNHNY and CDR2 is SVGAGI (reference sequence). CDR3: CASRNRGVEAFF. The CDR3 DNA sequence: TGTGCCAGCAGAAACAGGGGAGTTGAAGCTTTCTTT.

V is TRBV7-2 and J is TRBJ2-7, with D unclear. V was trimmed by 5 bases and J by 0 bases, leaving 11 bases between them. CDR3 length equals 14 residues. Germline V gene data show CDR1 as SGHTA and CDR2 as FQGNSA. CDR3 bases: TGTGCCAGCAGCATCCGACGGAACTCCTACGAGCAGTACTTC. Its translation is CASSIRRNSYEQYF.

The chain employs TRBV6-6 and TRBJ1-3; weak D call: TRBD1 (5 bases). Trimming took off 4 bases at V and 0 bases at J, with 13 bases between the two ends. The CDR3 has 16 amino acids. Germline loops: CDR1 MNHNY, CDR2 SVGAGI (reference sequence). CDR3 amino acids: CASSSGDLLSGNTIYF. The CDR3 coding sequence is TGTGCCAGCAGTTCGGGGGACCTCCTCTCTGGAAACACCATATATTTT.

This clonotype was seen at least ten times. The rearrangement joins TRBV7-7 to TRBJ2-1; the D gene could be TRBD1 or TRBD2 (7 bases each). The CDR3 extends over 16 amino acids. Germline V gene lookup returns CDR1 SSHAT and CDR2 FNYEAQ (reference sequence). V shed 1 base and J shed 7 bases, with 17 bases lying between them. The CDR3 DNA reads TGTGCCAGCAGCTTAGGAGTGGCGCAGGGGGGGAATGAGCAGTTCTTC. Translated: CASSLGVAQGGNEQFF.

This clonotype was seen a few times. The rearrangement links TRBV28 to TRBJ2-3; D is unresolved. This CDR3 has 13 residues. The V end was cut by 6 bases, the J end by 0 bases, with 7 bases between. In germline, CDR1 is MDHEN, CDR2 SYDVKM. The CDR3 sequence: CASRATSTDTQYF. DNA of the CDR3: TGTGCCAGCAGGGCAACTAGCACAGATACGCAGTATTTT. Full variable domain (remainder filled in from reference TRBV28 and TRBJ2-3): DVKVTQSSRYLVKRTGEKVFLECVQDMDHENMFWYRQDPGLGLRLIYFSYDVKMKEKGDIPEGYSVSREKKERFSLILESASTNQTSMYLCASRATSTDTQYFGPGTRLTVL.

This chain joins TRBV5-1 and TRBJ2-2, with 7 bases fitting TRBD2. The CDR3 loop spans 13 amino acids. Germline V gene data show CDR1 as SGHRS and CDR2 as YFSETQ. J lost 3 bases, V lost 5 bases, and 1 base had no gene match. Here the CDR3 reads CASRGGDTGELFF. In DNA, the CDR3 is TGCGCCAGCAGGGGAGGGGACACCGGGGAGCTGTTTTTT.

This clonotype was observed a handful of times. The V call is TRBV12-3 or TRBV12-4, the J call TRBJ1-6; D might be TRBD1 (5 bases). V was clipped by 2 bases and J by 7 bases, with 12 bases between them. The CDR3 contains 15 residues. The CDR3 loop reads CASSLSRDANSPLHF. The DNA of the CDR3 is TGTGCCAGCAGTTTATCTCGGGACGCCAATTCACCCCTCCACTTT.

This clonotype was counted a few times. The chain links TRBV20-1 to TRBJ1-5; 7 bases are a match to TRBD1. Germline V CDR1 and CDR2: DFQATT, SNEGSKA (reference sequence). This CDR3 region has 13 residues. Trimming removed 2 bases from V and 4 bases from J; junction bases left unmatched: 2. For the CDR3, the DNA is TGCAGTGCTAGATTGGGACAGAATCAGCCCCAGCATTTT. It codes for CSARLGQNQPQHF.

The V and J genes are TRBV5-1 and TRBJ2-3, with D tentatively TRBD1 (6 bases). Germline V CDR1 and CDR2: SGHRS, YFSETQ. CDR3 size: 14 residues. Trimming left V 2 bases short and J 2 bases short, with 9 bases between. CDR3 DNA sequence: TGCGCCAGCAGCTTAACAGGGTACACAGATACGCAGTATTTT. The encoded protein is CASSLTGYTDTQYF. Drawing the rest from reference TRBV5-1 and TRBJ2-3, the complete variable domain is KAGVTQTPRYLIKTRGQQVTLSCSPISGHRSVSWYQQTPGQGLQFLFEYFSETQRNKGNFPGRFSGRQFSNSRSEMNVSTLELGDSALYLCASSLTGYTDTQYFGPGTRLTVL.

This sequence joins TRBV5-1 and TRBJ1-2, with a weak D call TRBD1 (5 bases). The V end was cut by 6 bases, the J end by 1 base, with 19 bases between. Germline assignment: CDR1 SGHRS and CDR2 YFSETQ. This CDR3 has 16 amino acids. CDR3 sequence reads: CASNSEGTTDNYGYTF. CDR3 nucleotide sequence: TGCGCCAGCAACTCCGAGGGGACCACAGATAACTATGGCTACACCTTC.